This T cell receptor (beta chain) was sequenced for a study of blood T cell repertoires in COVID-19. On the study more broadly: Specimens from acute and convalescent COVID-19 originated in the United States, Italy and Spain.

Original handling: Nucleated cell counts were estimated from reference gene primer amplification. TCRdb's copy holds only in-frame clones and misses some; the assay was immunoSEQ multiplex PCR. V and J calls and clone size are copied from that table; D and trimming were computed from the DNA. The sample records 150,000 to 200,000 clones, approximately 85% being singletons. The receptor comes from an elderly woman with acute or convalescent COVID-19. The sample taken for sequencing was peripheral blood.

CDR3 DNA sequence: TGCGCCAGCGCCTCCCTAGGGGGAAAGACCCAGTACTTC. Amino acid sequence: CASASLGGKTQYF. The V and J genes are TRBV5-1 and TRBJ2-5, with a weak D call TRBD1 (6 bases). The CDR3 has 13 residues. Between the trimmed V and J ends, which lost 7 bases and 6 bases, there was a span of 16 bases. Germline loops: CDR1 SGHRS, CDR2 YFSETQ.